One and the same sample provided the 15 T cell receptor beta chains below, sequenced in a study of low-dose radiotherapy and immunotherapy resistance in tumors. As to time point: before trial treatment. First-strand cDNA used TRAV- and TRBV-specific primers, covering alpha and beta chains. Amplification, which lasted around 18 PCR cycles, used a constant-region primer and V-primer adapter to amplify TCRs. TCRdb called the reads again in MiXCR, with one record for every CDR3 protein. The sample has tens of thousands of distinct CDR3 sequences, 15% to 20% seen once. The sequences come from PBMCs, collected before treatment. The source is a male donor with prostate cancer.

This clonotype has at least ten counts. The chain is built from TRBV5-1 and TRBJ2-3, with D unresolved. V lost 4 bases and J 2 bases, leaving 8 bases between the germline ends. The germline CDR1 and CDR2 sequences are SGHRS and YFSETQ. The CDR3 totals 13 residues. The CDR3 protein is CASSTAATDTQYF. The CDR3 coding sequence is TGCGCCAGCAGCACGGCGGCCACAGATACGCAGTATTTT.

This clonotype was seen many times. The genes are TRBV12-3 or TRBV12-4 and TRBJ2-7; D tentatively fits TRBD1 or TRBD2 (6 bases each). CDR3 length equals 14 residues. Between the trimmed V and J ends, which lost 5 bases and 7 bases, there was a span of 18 bases. CDR3 nucleotides: TGTGCCAGCAGTCCTAGGGGGACTTCGGGGGAGCAGTACTTC. This codes for CASSPRGTSGEQYF.

To note about this clonotype: This likely reflects a read error, since a far larger clone is one base away. This rearrangement joins TRBV6-1 to TRBJ2-7, with 7 nucleotides matching TRBD1. CDR3 size: 13 residues. Germline V gene sequence: CDR1 MNHNS, CDR2 SASEGT. Trimming at V came to 6 bases and at J to 2 bases, leaving 4 bases not matched to a gene. CDR3 sequence reads: CASRGQETYEQYF. CDR3 bases: TGTGCCAGCAGAGGACAGGAGACCTACGAGCAGTACTTC.

Ten or more counts support this clonotype. The chain joins TRBV18 to TRBJ2-7; a possible D gene is TRBD1 (6 bases). CDR1 KGHSH and CDR2 LQKENI come from the germline V gene. This CDR3 contains 13 residues. V was pared by 2 bases and J by 3 bases, with 8 bases between. The CDR3 loop is CASSPGRGYEQYF. The CDR3 DNA reads TGTGCCAGCTCACCAGGCAGGGGCTACGAGCAGTACTTC.

The sample holds many counts of this clonotype. This sequence joins TRBV30 and TRBJ2-7; 9 bases are shared with TRBD1. The CDR3 runs 16 residues. CDR1 and CDR2 (germline): GTSNPN, SVGIG (reference sequence). With V trimmed by 0 bases and J by 2 bases, 8 bases remained unmatched. The CDR3 loop reads CAWSVSRDRVAYEQYF. For the CDR3, the DNA is TGTGCCTGGAGTGTAAGTAGGGACAGGGTAGCCTACGAGCAGTACTTC.

The table lists this clonotype with many counts. This chain connects TRBV5-1 to TRBJ1-1, with a possible D match to TRBD1 (6 bases). Between the trimmed V and J ends, which lost 4 bases and 4 bases, there was a span of 17 bases. Per the germline V gene, CDR1 is SGHRS and CDR2 is YFSETQ. The CDR3 has 15 amino acids. CDR3 region: CASSTFGGAGTEAFF. In DNA form, the CDR3 reads TGCGCCAGCAGCACCTTCGGGGGGGCAGGCACTGAAGCTTTCTTT.

This clonotype showed up many times. V usage is TRBV12-3 or TRBV12-4 and J usage is TRBJ2-7, with 7 nucleotides matching TRBD2. The CDR3 runs 14 residues. The V segment lost 3 bases and the J segment 0 bases; nucleotides outside the gene matches: 2. CDR3 region: CASSLAGVSYEQYF. CDR3 nucleotide sequence: TGTGCCAGCAGTTTGGCGGGGGTCTCCTACGAGCAGTACTTC.

This clonotype showed up many times. This sequence joins TRBV7-2 and TRBJ2-2; possible D gene TRBD1, 5 bases. Trimming removed 1 base at V and 7 bases at J, with 13 bases between. Per germline, CDR1 SGHTA and CDR2 FQGNSA. The CDR3 spans 15 residues. CDR3 amino acids: CASSLVQGRVGELFF. CDR3 coding DNA: TGTGCCAGCAGCTTAGTTCAGGGAAGAGTCGGGGAGCTGTTTTTT.

This clonotype was seen at least ten times. V is TRBV7-2 and J is TRBJ2-1; the match to TRBD2 covers 9 bases. The CDR3 runs 15 residues. The V gene's germline CDR1 is SGHTA and CDR2 FQGNSA. V lost 3 bases, J lost 4 bases, and 4 bases stayed unmatched. CDR3 in amino acids: CASSFGLATYNEQFF. The CDR3 coding sequence is TGTGCCAGCAGCTTTGGACTAGCGACTTACAATGAGCAGTTCTTC. The whole variable domain, remainder taken from reference TRBV7-2 and TRBJ2-1, is GAGVSQSPSNKVTEKGKDVELRCDPISGHTALYWYRQSLGQGLEFLIYFQGNSAPDKSGLPSDRFSAERTGGSVSTLTIQRTQQEDSAVYLCASSFGLATYNEQFFGPGTRLTVL.

In its sample, this clonotype was seen many times. The gene calls are TRBV20-1 and TRBJ2-3; possible D gene TRBD1, 6 bases. Germline V gives CDR1 DFQATT, CDR2 SNEGSKA (reference sequence). The CDR3 extends over 16 amino acids. V gave up 6 bases and J gave up 0 bases, with 19 bases separating them. CDR3 in DNA: TGCAGTGCCATAGACCAGGGGACAACTAGCACAGATACGCAGTATTTT. As protein: CSAIDQGTTSTDTQYF.

V is TRBV11-2 and J is TRBJ2-3, with TRBD2 identical over 7 bases. V trimming: 6 bases; J trimming: 11 bases; junction bases outside the gene matches: 5. Germline assignment: CDR1 SGHAT and CDR2 FQNNGV. This CDR3 is 11 amino acids long. The CDR3 region is CASSHLAEQYF. CDR3 bases: TGTGCCAGCAGTCACCTAGCGGAGCAGTATTTT.

This clonotype was seen ten or more times. The chain joins TRBV7-2 to TRBJ2-7; TRBD2 agrees at 11 bases. In germline, CDR1 is SGHTA, CDR2 FQGNSA. Losses at the gene ends were 4 bases for V and 6 bases for J; bases not matched to a gene: 8. The CDR3 totals 15 residues. The CDR3 sequence: CASSSVAGGVREQYF. In DNA, the CDR3 is TGTGCCAGCAGCTCGGTAGCGGGGGGGGTCCGCGAGCAGTACTTC.

This chain uses TRBV20-1 with TRBJ2-5, with 11 bases that match TRBD2. Germline V lookup: CDR1 DFQATT, CDR2 SNEGSKA (reference sequence). There are 15 residues in the CDR3. Trimming at V came to 3 bases and at J to 5 bases, leaving 8 bases not matched to a gene. Here the CDR3 reads CSARGSTSGEETQYF. The CDR3, as DNA: TGCAGTGCTAGGGGCTCGACTAGCGGGGAGGAGACCCAGTACTTC.

There are many counts of this clonotype. The rearrangement joins TRBV5-1 to TRBJ2-3; the D call may be TRBD1 or TRBD2 (6 bases each). The CDR3 length is 15 residues. The germline V and J ends were trimmed by 2 bases and 2 bases, with 12 bases remaining between them. Per the germline V gene, CDR1 is SGHRS and CDR2 is YFSETQ. CDR3 in amino acids: CASSFMGGVTDTQYF. The CDR3 bases are TGCGCCAGCAGCTTCATGGGGGGCGTCACAGATACGCAGTATTTT.

This clonotype was observed many times. V and J are TRBV7-2 and TRBJ2-1, with 7 bases fitting TRBD1. The CDR3 loop spans 16 amino acids. J gave up 5 bases and V 7 bases, and 14 bases lay outside the gene matches. Germline V gene sequence: CDR1 SGHTA, CDR2 FQGNSA. The CDR3 spells CASTASPGTANNEQFF. For the CDR3, the DNA is TGTGCCAGCACCGCAAGCCCCGGGACAGCTAACAATGAGCAGTTCTTC.